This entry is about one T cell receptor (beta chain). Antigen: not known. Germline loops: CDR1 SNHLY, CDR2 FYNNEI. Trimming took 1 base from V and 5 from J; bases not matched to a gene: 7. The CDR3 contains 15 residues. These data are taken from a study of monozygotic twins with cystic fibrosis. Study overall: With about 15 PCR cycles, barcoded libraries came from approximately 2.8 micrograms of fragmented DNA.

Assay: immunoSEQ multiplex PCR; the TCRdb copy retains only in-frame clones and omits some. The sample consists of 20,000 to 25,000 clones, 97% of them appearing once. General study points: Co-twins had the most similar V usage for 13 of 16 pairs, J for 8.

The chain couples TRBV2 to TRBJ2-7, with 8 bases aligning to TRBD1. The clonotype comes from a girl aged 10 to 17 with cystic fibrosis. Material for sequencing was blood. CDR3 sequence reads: CASSEERAGGNEQYF. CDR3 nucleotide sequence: TGTGCCAGCAGTGAAGAAAGGGCAGGGGGCAACGAGCAGTACTTC.